Below, 7 T cell receptor beta chains from the same sample are listed, as sequenced in a study of T cell responses to AZD1222 COVID-19 vaccine. Libraries were prepared by immunoSEQ multiplex PCR; TCRdb keeps only in-frame clonotypes and omits some of them. The table shows about 150,000 clones, with 88% occurring only once. Source: peripheral blood, taken 28 days after the second dose of the MenACWY control vaccine. All receptors derive from an adult who received the MenACWY meningococcal vaccine as a control.

This chain uses TRBV9 with TRBJ2-1; TRBD1 matches 7 bases. There are 13 residues in the CDR3. Germline assignment: CDR1 SGDLS and CDR2 YYNGEE. Trimming removed 0 bases from V and 7 bases from J; junction bases left unmatched: 1. The CDR3 bases are TGTGCCAGCAGCGTAGCGGGACAGAATGAGCAGTTCTTC. As protein: CASSVAGQNEQFF.

V gene TRBV7-2 combines with J gene TRBJ1-1, with 7 bases aligning to TRBD1. The trim removed 5 bases at V and 5 bases at J, leaving 11 bases unmatched. CDR1 SGHTA and CDR2 FQGNSA come from the germline V gene. CDR3 length: 15 amino acids. The CDR3 here is CASSPPDRRETEAFF. CDR3 bases: TGTGCCAGCAGCCCCCCGGACAGGAGAGAGACTGAAGCTTTCTTT.

CDR3 sequence: CASSFQLAGNNEQFF. The DNA of the CDR3 is TGCGCCAGCAGCTTTCAACTAGCGGGGAACAATGAGCAGTTCTTC. The chain recombines TRBV5-1 with TRBJ2-1; 10 bases match TRBD2. CDR1 is SGHRS and CDR2 is YFSETQ in the germline V gene. With V trimmed by 2 bases and J by 5 bases, 4 bases remained unmatched. This CDR3 is 15 amino acids long.

This chain links TRBV4-3 with TRBJ2-1; TRBD1 is a possible D gene (6 bases). The V and J ends lost 0 bases and 2 bases respectively, with 11 bases between them. This CDR3 region has 16 residues. Germline V CDR1 and CDR2: LGHNA, YSLEER. The CDR3 loop reads CASSQDIGGTYNEQFF. In nucleotides, the CDR3 is TGCGCCAGCAGCCAAGATATTGGGGGCACCTACAATGAGCAGTTCTTC.

The chain employs TRBV14 and TRBJ2-7; D not resolved. CDR3 length: 13 amino acids. V lost 0 bases to trimming and J lost 7 bases, with 10 bases between them. From germline, CDR1 is SGHDN and CDR2 FVKESK. The CDR3 here is CASSQDWVREQYF. DNA of the CDR3: TGTGCCAGCAGCCAAGATTGGGTGAGGGAGCAGTACTTC.

The CDR3 DNA reads TGTGCCTGGAGTACAGTTTCCTACGAGCAGTACTTC. It is translated as CAWSTVSYEQYF. The chain carries TRBV30 and TRBJ2-7; D uncertain. This CDR3 contains 12 residues. The ends were cut back, 2 bases at V and 1 base at J, with 6 bases in the middle. Germline V gives CDR1 GTSNPN, CDR2 SVGIG (reference sequence).

The chain combines TRBV11-2 with TRBJ1-2; D is ambiguous. Germline CDR1 SGHAT, CDR2 FQNNGV. There are 12 residues in the CDR3. The V and J ends lost 3 bases and 10 bases respectively, with 12 bases between them. This CDR3 reads CASSFTGSDYTF. CDR3 nucleotides: TGTGCCAGCAGCTTCACCGGCTCAGACTACACCTTC.